This T cell receptor (beta chain) was sequenced in a study of blood T cell repertoires in COVID-19. In the study overall: COVID-19 samples from acute and convalescent phases originated in the United States, Italy and Spain. Sample material is recorded as cDNA or gDNA derived from T cells, B-cell-depleted T cells, or PBMCs.

As originally analysed: Reference gene primer amplification gave estimated nucleated cell counts. Profiled with immunoSEQ multiplex PCR; TCRdb holds only in-frame clones, not every one. The V and J calls and clone size come from that table; D and trimming were worked out from the DNA. This table holds around 250,000 clones, about nine tenths found once. The sequenced sample consisted of peripheral blood. The TCR sequence derives from a young woman with active or convalescent COVID-19.

CDR3 in DNA: TGTGCCAGCTCACCGGCAGGGGGCAACATTCAGTACTTC. It translates to CASSPAGGNIQYF. This rearrangement joins TRBV18 to TRBJ2-4, with 8 bases fitting TRBD1. This CDR3 is built from 13 residues. Germline lookup yields CDR1 KGHSH and CDR2 LQKENI. Trimming removed 3 bases from V and 7 bases from J; junction bases left unmatched: 2.